This T cell receptor beta chain is from a study of T cells in Graves' hyperthyroidism and ophthalmopathy. General observations from the study: From stable hyperthyroidism, ophthalmopathy was separated by a 13 V-J model. Blood also carried most thyroid clonotypes expanded above 0.001. Model-based prediction identified ophthalmopathy a median around 6.7 months prior to its onset.

Germline values: CDR1 SGDLS, CDR2 YYNGEE. Trimming cost V 4 bases and J 8 bases; bases outside gene matches: 9. This CDR3 spans 15 amino acids. This clonotype was counted many times. Its antigen remains unknown. TCR beta CDR3 regions were amplified from RNA transcripts. The HTBI primer set drove a first-round RT-PCR of the TCR CDR3. TCRdb re-analysed the multiplex PCR reads in MiXCR, keeping a single row per CDR3 protein. In the table there are about 570,000 distinct CDR3 sequences, under 60% of which are singletons. Not enrolled were patients with uncontrolled infection, other autoimmune disease, pregnancy or lactation.

This clonotype originated in an adult woman with Graves' disease, either hyperthyroidism or ophthalmopathy (not recorded which). The sample taken for sequencing was peripheral blood or thyroid tissue (not recorded which). The V gene is TRBV9, the J gene TRBJ1-4; 9 bases agree with TRBD1. The CDR3 DNA reads as TGTGCCAGCAGCCCCAGGGGCGACAGGGGGGAAAAACTGTTTTTT. Amino acid sequence: CASSPRGDRGEKLFF.